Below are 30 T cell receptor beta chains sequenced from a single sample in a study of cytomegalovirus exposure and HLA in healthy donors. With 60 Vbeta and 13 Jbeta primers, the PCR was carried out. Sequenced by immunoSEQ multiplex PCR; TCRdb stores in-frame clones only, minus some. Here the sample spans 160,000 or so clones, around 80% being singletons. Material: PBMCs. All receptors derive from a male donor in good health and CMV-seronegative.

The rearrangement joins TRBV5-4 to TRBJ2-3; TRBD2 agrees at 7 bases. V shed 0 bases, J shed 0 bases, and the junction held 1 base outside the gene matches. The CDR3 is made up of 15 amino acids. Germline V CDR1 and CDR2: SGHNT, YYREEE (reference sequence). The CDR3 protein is CASSLVRGSTDTQYF. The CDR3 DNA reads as TGTGCCAGCAGCTTGGTGCGGGGGAGCACAGATACGCAGTATTTT.

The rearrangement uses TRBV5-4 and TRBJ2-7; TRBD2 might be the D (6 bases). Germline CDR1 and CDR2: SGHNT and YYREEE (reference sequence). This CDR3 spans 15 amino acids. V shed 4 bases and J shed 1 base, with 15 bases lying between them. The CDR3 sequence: CASSLRAGSSYEQYF. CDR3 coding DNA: TGTGCCAGCAGCCTCCGCGCGGGGAGTTCCTACGAGCAGTACTTC.

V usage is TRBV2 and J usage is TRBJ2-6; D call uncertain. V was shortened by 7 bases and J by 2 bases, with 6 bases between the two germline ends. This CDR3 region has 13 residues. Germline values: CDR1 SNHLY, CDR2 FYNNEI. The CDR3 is CASTFPGANVLTF. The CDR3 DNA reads TGTGCCAGCACTTTCCCTGGGGCCAACGTCCTGACTTTC.

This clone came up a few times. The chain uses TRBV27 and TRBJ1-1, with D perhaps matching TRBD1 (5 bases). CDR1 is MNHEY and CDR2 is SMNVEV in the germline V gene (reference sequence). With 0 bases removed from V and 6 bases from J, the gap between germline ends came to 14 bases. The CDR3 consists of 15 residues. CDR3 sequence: CASSLSGRGGAEAFF. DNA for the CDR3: TGTGCCAGCAGTTTATCGGGGCGGGGTGGGGCTGAAGCTTTCTTT.

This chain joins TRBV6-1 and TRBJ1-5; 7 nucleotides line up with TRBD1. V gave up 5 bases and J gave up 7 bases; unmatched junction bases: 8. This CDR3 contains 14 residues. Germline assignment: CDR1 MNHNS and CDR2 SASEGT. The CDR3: CASSTGTEAQPQHF. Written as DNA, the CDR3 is TGTGCCAGCAGTACCGGGACAGAAGCCCAGCCCCAGCATTTT.

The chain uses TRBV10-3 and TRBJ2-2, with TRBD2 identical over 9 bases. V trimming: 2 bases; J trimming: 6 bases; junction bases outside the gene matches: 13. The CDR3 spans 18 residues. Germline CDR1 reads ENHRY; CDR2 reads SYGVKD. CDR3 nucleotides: TGTGCCATCAGTGAGATAGGCGGGGGGGCGGTTGGCCCCGGGGAGCTGTTTTTT. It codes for CAISEIGGGAVGPGELFF.

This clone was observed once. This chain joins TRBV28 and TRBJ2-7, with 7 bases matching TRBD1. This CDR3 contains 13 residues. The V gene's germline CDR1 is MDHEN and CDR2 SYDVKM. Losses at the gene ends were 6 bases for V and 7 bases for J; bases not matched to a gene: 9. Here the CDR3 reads CASREQGMDEQYF. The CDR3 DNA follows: TGTGCCAGCAGAGAACAGGGGATGGATGAGCAGTACTTC.

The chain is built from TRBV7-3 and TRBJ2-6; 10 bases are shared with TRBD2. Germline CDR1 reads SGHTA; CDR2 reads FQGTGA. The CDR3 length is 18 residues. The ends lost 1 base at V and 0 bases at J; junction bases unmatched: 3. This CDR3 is CASSLSPSGSSGANVLTF. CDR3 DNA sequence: TGTGCCAGCAGCTTAAGTCCTAGCGGGAGCTCTGGGGCCAACGTCCTGACTTTC. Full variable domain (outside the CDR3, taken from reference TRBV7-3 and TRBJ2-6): GAGVSQTPSNKVTEKGKYVELRCDPISGHTALYWYRQSLGQGPEFLIYFQGTGAADDSGLPNDRFFAVRPEGSVSTLKIQRTERGDSAVYLCASSLSPSGSSGANVLTFGAGSRLTVL.

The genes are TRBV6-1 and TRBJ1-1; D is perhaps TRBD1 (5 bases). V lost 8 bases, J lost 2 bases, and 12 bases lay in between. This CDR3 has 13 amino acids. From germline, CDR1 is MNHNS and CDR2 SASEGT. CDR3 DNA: TGTGCCAGCCTCAGGGATTTAAACACTGAAGCTTTCTTT. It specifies CASLRDLNTEAFF.

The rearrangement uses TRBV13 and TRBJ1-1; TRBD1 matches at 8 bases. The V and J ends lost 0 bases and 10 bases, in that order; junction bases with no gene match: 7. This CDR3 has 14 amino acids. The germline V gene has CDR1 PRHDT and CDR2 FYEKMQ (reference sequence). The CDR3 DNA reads TGTGCCAGCAGCTTAGGATCGACAGGGGCGGTAGCTTTCTTT. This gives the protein CASSLGSTGAVAFF.

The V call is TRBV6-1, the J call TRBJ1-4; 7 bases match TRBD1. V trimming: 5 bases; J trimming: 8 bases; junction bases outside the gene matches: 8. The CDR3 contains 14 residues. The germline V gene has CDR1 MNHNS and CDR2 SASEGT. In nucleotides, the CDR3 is TGTGCCAGCAGTAGGGACAGTTATGCAGAAAAACTGTTTTTT. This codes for CASSRDSYAEKLFF.

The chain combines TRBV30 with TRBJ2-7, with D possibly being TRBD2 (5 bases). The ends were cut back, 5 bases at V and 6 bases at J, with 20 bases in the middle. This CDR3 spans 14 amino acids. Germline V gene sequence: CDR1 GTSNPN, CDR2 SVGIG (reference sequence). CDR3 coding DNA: TGTGCCTGGTCTGGAGGTGGAGTATTAAGCGAGCAGTACTTC. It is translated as CAWSGGGVLSEQYF.

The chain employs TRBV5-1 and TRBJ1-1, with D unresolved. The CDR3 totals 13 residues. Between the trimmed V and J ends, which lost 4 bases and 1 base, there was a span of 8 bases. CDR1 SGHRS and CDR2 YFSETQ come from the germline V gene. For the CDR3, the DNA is TGCGCCAGCAGCCCAAGCTCGAACACTGAAGCTTTCTTT. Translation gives CASSPSSNTEAFF. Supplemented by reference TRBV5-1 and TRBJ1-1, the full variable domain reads KAGVTQTPRYLIKTRGQQVTLSCSPISGHRSVSWYQQTPGQGLQFLFEYFSETQRNKGNFPGRFSGRQFSNSRSEMNVSTLELGDSALYLCASSPSSNTEAFFGQGTRLTVV.

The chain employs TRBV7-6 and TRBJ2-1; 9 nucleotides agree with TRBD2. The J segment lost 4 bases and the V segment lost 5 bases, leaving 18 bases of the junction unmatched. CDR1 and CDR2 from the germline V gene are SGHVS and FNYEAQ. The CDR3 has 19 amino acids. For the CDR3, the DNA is TGTGCCAGCAGCCCCTATAGCGGGGGTGCCGATAACTTTTACAATGAGCAGTTCTTC. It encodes CASSPYSGGADNFYNEQFF.

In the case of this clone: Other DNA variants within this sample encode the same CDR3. CDR3 coding DNA: TGTGCCAGCAGCTTAGCGGGAACGGGAGAGACCCAGTACTTC. This translates into CASSLAGTGETQYF. This chain uses TRBV13 with TRBJ2-5, with a weak D call TRBD2 (5 bases). Trimming cost V 1 base and J 4 bases, with 10 bases left between them. Germline values: CDR1 PRHDT, CDR2 FYEKMQ (reference sequence). The CDR3 loop spans 14 amino acids.

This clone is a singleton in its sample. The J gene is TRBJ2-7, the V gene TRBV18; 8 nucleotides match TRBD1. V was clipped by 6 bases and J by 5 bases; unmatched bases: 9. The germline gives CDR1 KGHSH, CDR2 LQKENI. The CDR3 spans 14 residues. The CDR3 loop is CASSRNQGQDEQYF. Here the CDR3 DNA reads TGTGCCAGCTCCCGCAATCAGGGACAGGACGAGCAGTACTTC.

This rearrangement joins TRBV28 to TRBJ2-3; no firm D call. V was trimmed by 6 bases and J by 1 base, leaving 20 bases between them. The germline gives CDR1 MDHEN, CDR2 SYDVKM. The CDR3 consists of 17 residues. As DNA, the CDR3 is TGTGCCAGCAGCTTCACTTATATGGTATCGGGCACAGATACGCAGTATTTT. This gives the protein CASSFTYMVSGTDTQYF.

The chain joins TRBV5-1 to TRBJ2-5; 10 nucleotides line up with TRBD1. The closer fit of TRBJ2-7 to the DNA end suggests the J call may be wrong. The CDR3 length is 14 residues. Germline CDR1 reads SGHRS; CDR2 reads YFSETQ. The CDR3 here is CASKSGTGAYEQYF. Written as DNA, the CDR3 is TGCGCCAGCAAGTCCGGGACAGGGGCCTACGAGCAGTACTTC.

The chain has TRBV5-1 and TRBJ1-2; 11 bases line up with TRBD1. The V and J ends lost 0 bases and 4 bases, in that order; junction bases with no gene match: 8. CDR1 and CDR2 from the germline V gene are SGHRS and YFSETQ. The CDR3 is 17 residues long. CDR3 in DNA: TGCGCCAGCAGCTTGGCCGGACAGGGGGCTGGTGGCTATGGCTACACCTTC. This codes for CASSLAGQGAGGYGYTF.

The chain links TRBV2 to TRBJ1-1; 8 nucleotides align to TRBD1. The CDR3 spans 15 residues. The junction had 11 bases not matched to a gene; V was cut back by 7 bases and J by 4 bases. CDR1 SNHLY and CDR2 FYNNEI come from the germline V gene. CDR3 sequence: CASKGQGAGFTEAFF. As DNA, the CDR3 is TGTGCCAGCAAGGGGCAGGGGGCTGGATTCACTGAAGCTTTCTTT.

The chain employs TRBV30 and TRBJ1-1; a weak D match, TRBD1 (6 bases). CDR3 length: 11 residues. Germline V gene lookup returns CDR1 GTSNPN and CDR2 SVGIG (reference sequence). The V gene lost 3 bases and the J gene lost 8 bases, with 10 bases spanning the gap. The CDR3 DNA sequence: TGTGCCTGGAGGCAACAGGGAGAAGCTTTCTTT. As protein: CAWRQQGEAFF.

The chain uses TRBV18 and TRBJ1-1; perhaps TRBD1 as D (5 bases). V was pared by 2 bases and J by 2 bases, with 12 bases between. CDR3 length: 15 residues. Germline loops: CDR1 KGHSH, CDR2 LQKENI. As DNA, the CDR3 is TGTGCCAGCTCACCAAGGAACAGGCAAAACACTGAAGCTTTCTTT. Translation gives CASSPRNRQNTEAFF. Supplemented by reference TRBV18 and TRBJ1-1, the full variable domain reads NAGVMQNPRHLVRRRGQEARLRCSPMKGHSHVYWYRQLPEEGLKFMVYLQKENIIDESGMPKERFSAEFPKEGPSILRIQQVVRGDSAAYFCASSPRNRQNTEAFFGQGTRLTVV.

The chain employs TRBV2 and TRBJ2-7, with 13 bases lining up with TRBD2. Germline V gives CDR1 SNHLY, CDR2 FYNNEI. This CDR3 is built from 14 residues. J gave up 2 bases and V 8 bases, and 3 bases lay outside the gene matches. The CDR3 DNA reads TGTGCCAGCGGGGGGACTAGCGGGACCTACGAGCAGTACTTC. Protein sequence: CASGGTSGTYEQYF.

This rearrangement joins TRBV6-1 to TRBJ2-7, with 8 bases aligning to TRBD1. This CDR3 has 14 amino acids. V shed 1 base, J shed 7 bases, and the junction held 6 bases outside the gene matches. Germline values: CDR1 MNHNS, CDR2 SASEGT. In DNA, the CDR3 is TGTGCCAGCAGTGAAGTCGCAGGGGGCGGGGAGCAGTACTTC. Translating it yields CASSEVAGGGEQYF.

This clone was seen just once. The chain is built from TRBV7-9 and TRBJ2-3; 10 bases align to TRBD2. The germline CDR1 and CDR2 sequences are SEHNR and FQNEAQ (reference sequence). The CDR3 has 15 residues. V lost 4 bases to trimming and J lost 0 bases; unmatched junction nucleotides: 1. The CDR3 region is CASSSSGSSTDTQYF. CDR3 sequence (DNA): TGTGCCAGCAGCTCTAGCGGGAGTAGCACAGATACGCAGTATTTT.

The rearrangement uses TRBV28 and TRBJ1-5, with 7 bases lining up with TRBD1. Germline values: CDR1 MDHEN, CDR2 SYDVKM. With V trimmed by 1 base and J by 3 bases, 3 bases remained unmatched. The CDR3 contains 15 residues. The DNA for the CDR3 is TGTGCCAGCAGTTTATTAGACAGGGACAATCAGCCCCAGCATTTT. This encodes CASSLLDRDNQPQHF.

The CDR3 loop is CASSPPGQDNEKLFF. CDR3 coding DNA: TGTGCCAGCTCACCACCGGGACAGGACAATGAAAAACTGTTTTTT. V usage is TRBV18 and J usage is TRBJ1-4; 8 positions agree with TRBD1. In germline, CDR1 is KGHSH, CDR2 LQKENI. The CDR3 contains 15 residues. V lost 0 bases and J lost 5; bases outside the gene matches: 2.

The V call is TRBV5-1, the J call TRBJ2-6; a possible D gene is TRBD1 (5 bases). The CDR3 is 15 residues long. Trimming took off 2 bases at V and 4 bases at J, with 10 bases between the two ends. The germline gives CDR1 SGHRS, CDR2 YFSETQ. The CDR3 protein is CASSLPGAGANVLTF. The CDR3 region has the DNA TGCGCCAGCAGCTTACCTGGGGCCGGGGCCAACGTCCTGACTTTC.

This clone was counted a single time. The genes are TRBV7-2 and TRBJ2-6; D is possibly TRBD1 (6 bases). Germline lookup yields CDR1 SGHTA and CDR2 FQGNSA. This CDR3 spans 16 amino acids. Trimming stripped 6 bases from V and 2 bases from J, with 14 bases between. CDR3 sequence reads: CASRDRSFAGANVLTF. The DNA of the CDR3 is TGTGCCAGCAGAGACAGGTCTTTCGCTGGGGCCAACGTCCTGACTTTC.

The CDR3 sequence: CASSEARRGTQYF. The CDR3 DNA follows: TGTGCCAGCAGTGAGGCTAGGAGGGGGACCCAGTACTTC. This rearrangement joins TRBV6-1 to TRBJ2-5; perhaps TRBD2 as D (6 bases). CDR3 length: 13 amino acids. Per germline, CDR1 MNHNS and CDR2 SASEGT. V lost 3 bases to trimming and J lost 7 bases, with 12 bases between them.